This TCR beta chain was recorded in a study of post-analysis software for immune sequencing data. Turning to this clonotype: Its antigen is currently unknown.

The CDR3 totals 13 residues. Germline-derived CDR1 and CDR2 are DFQATT and SNEGSKA (reference sequence). V was clipped by 3 bases and J by 7 bases; unmatched bases: 6. Findings and caveats of the study: Five TRBV segments, TRBV5-6, TRBV5-1 and TRBV20-1 among them, were found more frequent in patients than controls.

Libraries were made from TCR beta cDNA, and they carried unique molecular identifiers. Via MiXCR, TCRdb re-called the PCR reads, giving one row per CDR3 protein. This repertoire shows 430,000 or so distinct CDR3 sequences, approximately 38% found once; its top ten account for about 8%. This receptor was identified in a girl aged 2-9 years with multiple sclerosis. The chain has TRBV20-1 and TRBJ2-1; 7 nucleotides match TRBD2. The sample taken for sequencing was blood. The CDR3 sequence: CSASERGRNEQFF. The CDR3 DNA follows: TGCAGTGCTAGTGAGCGGGGACGGAATGAGCAGTTCTTC.